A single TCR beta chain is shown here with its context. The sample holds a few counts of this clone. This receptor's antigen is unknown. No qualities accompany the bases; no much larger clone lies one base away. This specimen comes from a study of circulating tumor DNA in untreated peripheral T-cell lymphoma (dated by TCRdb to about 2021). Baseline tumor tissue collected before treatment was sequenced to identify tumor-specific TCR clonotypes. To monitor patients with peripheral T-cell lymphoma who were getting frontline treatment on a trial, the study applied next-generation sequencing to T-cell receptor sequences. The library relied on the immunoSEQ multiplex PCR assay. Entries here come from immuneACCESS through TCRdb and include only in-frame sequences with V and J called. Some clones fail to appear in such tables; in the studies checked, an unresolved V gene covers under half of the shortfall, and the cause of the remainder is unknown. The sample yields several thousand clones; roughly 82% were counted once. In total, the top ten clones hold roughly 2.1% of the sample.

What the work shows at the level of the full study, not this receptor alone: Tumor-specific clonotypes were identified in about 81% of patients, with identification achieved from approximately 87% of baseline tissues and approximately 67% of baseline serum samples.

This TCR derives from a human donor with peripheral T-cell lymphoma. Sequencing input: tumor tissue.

The CDR3 has the sequence CASSWRLSPLHF. The DNA sequence is TGTGCCAGCAGTTGGAGGCTTTCACCCCTCCACTTT. The chain was built from TRBV6-8 and TRBJ1-6, with no confidently assigned D gene. V loses 4 bases of germline sequence and J loses 9 bases, and the interval between the two ends is 7 bases. The CDR3 goes from the cysteine to the phenylalanine over 12 residues. Only CDR3 DNA remains: 36 bases, in frame from the first base. The germline V gene sets CDR1 to MNHGY and CDR2 to SAAAGT.